This T cell receptor (beta chain) was profiled in a study of regulatory T cells in long-lasting Graves disease. Noted time point: newly diagnosed GD, antithyroid drugs for less than 3 months. From RNA extracted from PBMCs, the TCR library was made. Germline V lookup: CDR1 MNHEY, CDR2 SVGEGT. This CDR3 is built from 13 residues. V gave up 6 bases and J gave up 8 bases, with 15 bases separating them. According to the study, TCR beta libraries were built with iRepertoire HTBI primers and CDR3-region Arm-PCR. Per the authors' pipeline: Across all samples, approximately 68 TRBV segments and 15 or so TRBJ segments were identified. Using its own MiXCR run on the multiplex PCR reads, TCRdb lists one record per CDR3 protein. These V and J calls originate from TCRdb's pipeline instead of the authors' own analysis. The table lists a few hundred thousand distinct CDR3 sequences, 15% to 20% of them singletons. The same sample was also used in a study of T cells in Graves' hyperthyroidism and ophthalmopathy. That paper notes: Graves' hyperthyroidism was deemed stable given no ophthalmopathy progression within 18 months. Most thyroid clonotypes expanded above 0.001 were also detected in blood.

This specimen was peripheral blood mononuclear cells (PBMCs), taken at new diagnosis, from a patient treated with antithyroid drugs. This TCR was recovered from a man aged 35-49 years with Graves disease. This chain links TRBV6-2 or TRBV6-3 with TRBJ2-3; D might be TRBD1 (7 bases). The CDR3 nucleotides read TGTGCCAGCAGCCCAGGGGGGCATGGTACGCAGTATTTT. Translating gives CASSPGGHGTQYF.